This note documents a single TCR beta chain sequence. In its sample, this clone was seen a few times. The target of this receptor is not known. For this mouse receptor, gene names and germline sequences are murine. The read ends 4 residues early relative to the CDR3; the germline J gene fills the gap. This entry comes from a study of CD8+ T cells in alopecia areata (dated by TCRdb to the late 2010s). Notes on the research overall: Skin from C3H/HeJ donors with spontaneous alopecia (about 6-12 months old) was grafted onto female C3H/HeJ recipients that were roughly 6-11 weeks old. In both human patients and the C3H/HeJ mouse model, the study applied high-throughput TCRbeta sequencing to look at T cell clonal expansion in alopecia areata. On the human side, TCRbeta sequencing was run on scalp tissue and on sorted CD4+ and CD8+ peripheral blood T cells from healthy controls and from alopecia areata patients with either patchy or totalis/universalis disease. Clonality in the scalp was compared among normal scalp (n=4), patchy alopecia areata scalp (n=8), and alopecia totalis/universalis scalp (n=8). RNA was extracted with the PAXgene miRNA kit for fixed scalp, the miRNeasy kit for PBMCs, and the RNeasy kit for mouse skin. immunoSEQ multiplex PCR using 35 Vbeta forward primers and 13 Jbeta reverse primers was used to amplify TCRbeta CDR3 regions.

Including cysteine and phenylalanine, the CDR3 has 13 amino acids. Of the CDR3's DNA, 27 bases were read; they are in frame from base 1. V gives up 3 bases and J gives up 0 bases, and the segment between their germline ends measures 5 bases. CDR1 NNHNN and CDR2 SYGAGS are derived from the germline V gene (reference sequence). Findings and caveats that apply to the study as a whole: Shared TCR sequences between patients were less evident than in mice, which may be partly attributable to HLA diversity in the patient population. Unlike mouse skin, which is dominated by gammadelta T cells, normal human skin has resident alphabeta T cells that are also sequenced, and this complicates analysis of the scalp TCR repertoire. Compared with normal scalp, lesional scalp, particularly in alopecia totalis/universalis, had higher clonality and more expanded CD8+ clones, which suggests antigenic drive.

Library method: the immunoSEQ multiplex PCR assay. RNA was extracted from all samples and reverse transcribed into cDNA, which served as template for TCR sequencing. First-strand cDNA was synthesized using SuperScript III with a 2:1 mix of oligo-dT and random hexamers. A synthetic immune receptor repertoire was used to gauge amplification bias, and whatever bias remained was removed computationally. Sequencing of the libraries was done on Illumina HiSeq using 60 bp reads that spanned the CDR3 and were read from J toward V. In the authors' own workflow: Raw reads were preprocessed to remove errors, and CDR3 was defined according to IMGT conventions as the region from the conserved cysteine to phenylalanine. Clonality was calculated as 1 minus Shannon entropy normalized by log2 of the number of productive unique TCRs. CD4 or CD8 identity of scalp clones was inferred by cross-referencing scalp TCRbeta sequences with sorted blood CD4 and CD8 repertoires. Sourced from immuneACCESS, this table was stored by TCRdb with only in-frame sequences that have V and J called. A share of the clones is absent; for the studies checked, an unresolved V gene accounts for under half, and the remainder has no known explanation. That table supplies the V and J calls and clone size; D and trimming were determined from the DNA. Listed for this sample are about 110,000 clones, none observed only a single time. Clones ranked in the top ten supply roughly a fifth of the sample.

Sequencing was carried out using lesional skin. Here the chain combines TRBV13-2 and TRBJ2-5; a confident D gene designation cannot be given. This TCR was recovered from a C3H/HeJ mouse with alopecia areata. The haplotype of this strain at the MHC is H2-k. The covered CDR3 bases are TGTGCCAGCGGTGTAGTTAACCAAGAC. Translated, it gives CASGVVNQD. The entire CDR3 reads CASGVVNQDTQYF.